This TCR beta chain came from a study of regulatory T cells in long-lasting Graves disease. This clonotype was picked up many times. Its antigen is as yet unknown. The length of the CDR3 is 13 residues. CDR1 and CDR2 from the germline V gene are DFQATT and SNEGSKA (reference sequence). Library construction for TCR beta used iRepertoire HTBI primers and Arm-PCR of CDR3 regions. TCRdb called the multiplex PCR reads again in MiXCR, with one record for every CDR3 protein. The sample has roughly 400,000 distinct CDR3 sequences; over 12% are singletons. Points from the study as a whole: Having only a small sample size may have limited accuracy.

Time point of the sample: newly diagnosed GD, antithyroid drugs for less than 3 months. Isolated PBMC RNA provided the starting material for the TCR library. The same sample was also used in a study of T cells in Graves' hyperthyroidism and ophthalmopathy. Per that paper: Reasons for excluding patients were uncontrolled infection, other autoimmune disease, pregnancy or lactation. The HTBI set primed first-round TCR CDR3 RT-PCR. Most expanded thyroid clonotypes above 0.001 also appeared in blood.

This sequence originates from a woman aged 35 to 49 with Graves disease. This sequence joins TRBV20-1 and TRBJ1-1, with 7 bases aligning to TRBD1. This material consisted of peripheral blood mononuclear cells (PBMCs), taken at new diagnosis, from a patient treated with antithyroid drugs. The CDR3 reads CSILGQGGTEAFF. CDR3 in DNA: TGCAGCATCCTGGGGCAGGGGGGGACTGAAGCTTTCTTT.